These 15 T cell receptor beta chains were all obtained from the same sample, sequenced in a study of T cells in Graves' hyperthyroidism and ophthalmopathy. TCR beta CDR3 regions were amplified from RNA. Primed by the HTBI set, a first-round RT-PCR was run on the TCR CDR3. TCRdb passed the multiplex PCR reads through MiXCR, listing each CDR3 protein once. The table records roughly 700,000 distinct CDR3 sequences, roughly 32% of them present only once. The sequencing sample was made of blood. All receptors derive from a woman between 35 and 50 years old with Graves' hyperthyroidism.

V is TRBV11-1 and J is TRBJ2-2; no reliable D call. V was clipped by 7 bases and J by 5 bases, with 8 bases between them. The CDR3 runs 12 residues. Germline V gene data show CDR1 as SGHAT and CDR2 as FQDESV (reference sequence). DNA for the CDR3: TGTGCCAGCATAGGAACAACCGGGGAGCTGTTTTTT. Translated: CASIGTTGELFF.

In regard to this clonotype: It is likely a read error, because the conserved phenylalanine at the end of the CDR3 is missing. The J gene is TRBJ1-3, the V gene TRBV20-1; D uncertain. The V gene lost 1 base and the J gene lost 2 bases, with 15 bases spanning the gap. This CDR3 is 16 amino acids long. The germline V gene encodes CDR1 DFQATT and CDR2 SNEGSKA (reference sequence). CDR3 region: CSARASFKGTGNTIYL. Written as DNA, the CDR3 is TGCAGTGCTAGAGCGTCCTTCAAGGGAACTGGAAACACCATATATCTT.

There are many counts of this clonotype. The chain is built from TRBV19 and TRBJ1-2, with D perhaps matching TRBD1 (5 bases). CDR3 size: 15 residues. With 2 bases removed from V and 2 bases from J, the gap between germline ends came to 12 bases. The germline V gene encodes CDR1 LNHDA and CDR2 SQIVND (reference sequence). Here the CDR3 DNA reads TGTGCCAGTAGTATACGGAGGGACGGCAACTATGGCTACACCTTC. The encoded protein is CASSIRRDGNYGYTF.

This clonotype was counted between two and nine times. The genes are TRBV5-1 and TRBJ1-2; D gene uncertain. The CDR3 has 13 residues. V was trimmed by 3 bases and J by 3 bases, leaving 9 bases between them. Per the germline V gene, CDR1 is SGHRS and CDR2 is YFSETQ. In DNA, the CDR3 is TGCGCCAGCAGCTCAAGCGCCGACTATGGCTACACCTTC. Protein: CASSSSADYGYTF.

Concerning this clonotype: With only one base between it and a far larger clone, this is likely a read error. The chain employs TRBV7-2 and TRBJ1-1, with D possibly matching TRBD1 (5 bases). Germline V gene lookup returns CDR1 SGHTA and CDR2 FQGNSA. CDR3 size: 13 residues. V was clipped by 4 bases and J by 1 base, with 7 bases between them. The CDR3 is CASSYGANTEAFF. For the CDR3, the DNA is TGTGCCAGCAGCTACGGGGCGAACACTGAAGCTTTCTTT.

This clonotype was counted many times. V usage is TRBV10-3 and J usage is TRBJ1-2; the D is unclear. The CDR3 has 15 residues. Germline values: CDR1 ENHRY, CDR2 SYGVKD. With 3 bases removed from V and 1 base from J, the gap between germline ends came to 12 bases. CDR3 region: CAISEGQAHNYGYTF. The CDR3 DNA reads TGTGCCATCAGTGAAGGGCAGGCTCATAACTATGGCTACACCTTC.

This sequence joins TRBV29-1 and TRBJ1-1; TRBD1 matches 8 bases. This CDR3 region has 16 residues. The ends lost 7 bases at V and 2 bases at J; junction bases unmatched: 15. CDR1 and CDR2 (germline): SQVTM, ANQGSEA. For the CDR3, the DNA is TGCAGCGCCAGCAGCTTGGGGGGACAGGCTAACACTGAAGCTTTCTTT. Protein product: CSASSLGGQANTEAFF. Combining the CDR3 with reference TRBV29-1 and TRBJ1-1 gives the whole variable domain SAVISQKPSRDICQRGTSLTIQCQVDSQVTMMFWYRQQPGQSLTLIATANQGSEATYESGFVIDKFPISRPNLTFSTLTVSNMSPEDSSIYLCSASSLGGQANTEAFFGQGTRLTVV.

This rearrangement joins TRBV10-1 to TRBJ2-7; D possibly uses TRBD1 or TRBD2 (6 bases each). V lost 6 bases and J 7 bases, leaving 19 bases between the germline ends. CDR1 and CDR2 from the germline V gene are WNHNN and SYGVQD (reference sequence). This CDR3 is built from 14 residues. The CDR3 sequence: CASRRGTSAGEQYF. The CDR3 nucleotides read TGCGCCAGCAGGAGGGGGACCTCGGCGGGGGAGCAGTACTTC.

Concerning this clonotype itself: A read error may be the cause here, since a much bigger clone is one base away. The chain uses TRBV7-9 and TRBJ2-5; 9 bases fit TRBD2. V shed 5 bases and J 2 bases; nucleotides not matched to a gene: 3. CDR3 size: 14 residues. The germline gives CDR1 SEHNR, CDR2 FQNEAQ (reference sequence). CDR3 sequence (DNA): TGTGCCAGCAGCGCGACTAGCGGACAAGAGACCCAGTACTTC. It yields the protein CASSATSGQETQYF.

This chain links TRBV7-9 with TRBJ1-1, with D unclear. The germline V gene encodes CDR1 SEHNR and CDR2 FQNEAQ (reference sequence). The CDR3 totals 12 residues. Trimming left V 5 bases short and J 11 bases short, with 15 bases between. CDR3 sequence reads: CASSVQSADAFF. The CDR3 DNA reads as TGTGCCAGCAGCGTACAGAGCGCGGATGCTTTCTTT.

In its sample, this clonotype was seen many times. At one of its ends the junction is not consistent with the germline gene, which may arise from a read error. The chain couples TRBV10-3 to TRBJ2-2, with D maybe TRBD1 (5 bases). The germline V gene encodes CDR1 ENHRY and CDR2 SYGVKD. The CDR3 spans 14 residues. The CDR3 coding sequence is TGTGCCATCGGTGACAGCTTTCGGGCCGGGGAGCTGTTTTTT. It codes for CAIGDSFRAGELFF.

Comments on this clonotype: A read error is likely, as this CDR3 ends without the conserved phenylalanine or tryptophan. CDR3 sequence (DNA): TGCAGTGCCCCGAACAGGGGGTCTACTAACTATGGCTACACCTCC. It codes for CSAPNRGSTNYGYTS. This chain links TRBV20-1 with TRBJ1-2; 8 nucleotides align to TRBD1. The CDR3 has 15 residues. Germline-derived CDR1 and CDR2 are DFQATT and SNEGSKA (reference sequence). With V trimmed by 6 bases and J by 0 bases, 9 bases remained unmatched.

The chain uses TRBV7-2 and TRBJ2-5, with 9 bases fitting TRBD1. After removal of 8 bases from V and 5 bases from J, the junction contained 9 bases not matched to a gene. Germline V lookup: CDR1 SGHTA, CDR2 FQGNSA. The CDR3 contains 14 residues. DNA of the CDR3: TGTGCCAGCTCACTGGGACAGGGCGAGGAGACCCAGTACTTC. Amino acids: CASSLGQGEETQYF.

This clonotype was recorded at least ten times. J is TRBJ1-1 and V is TRBV24-1, with TRBD1 matching over 12 bases. This CDR3 has 15 amino acids. Germline values: CDR1 KGHDR, CDR2 SFDVKD. V was pared by 9 bases and J by 3 bases, with 7 bases of the junction left unmatched. CDR3 bases: TGTGCCACCCGTGTGGGACAGGGGGCGGACACTGAAGCTTTCTTT. This sequence encodes CATRVGQGADTEAFF.

This clonotype has at least ten counts. The chain links TRBV10-2 to TRBJ2-5; 7 nucleotides line up with TRBD1. This CDR3 spans 14 amino acids. Germline V gene sequence: CDR1 WSHSY, CDR2 SAAADI. With V trimmed by 9 bases and J by 1 base, 8 bases remained unmatched. The chain's CDR3 is CASRGRDSQETQYF. The CDR3 DNA reads as TGCGCCAGTAGAGGCAGGGACAGCCAAGAGACCCAGTACTTC.